This T cell receptor (beta chain) was sequenced for a study of early T cells in non-severe SARS-CoV-2 infection. Study context: Sequenced bulk RNA came from whole blood that was unsorted, and chains were unpaired. Study results and caveats: The matching step, a VDJdb search, favored anti-spike CD8 responses and missed private and CD4 specificities.

As concerns this clonotype: No antigen is known for it.

Researchers attached unique molecular identifiers to individual cDNA molecules. TCRdb re-called the 5' RACE reads through MiXCR, storing one row per CDR3 protein. The sample includes 97,000 or so distinct CDR3 sequences, about 10% of them seen just once. The V gene lost 0 bases and the J gene lost 8 bases, with 17 bases spanning the gap. Germline CDR1 and CDR2: SGHNT and YYREEE (reference sequence). The CDR3 runs 15 residues. The sequences come from whole blood, collected at baseline. V usage is TRBV5-4 and J usage is TRBJ1-2, with D perhaps matching TRBD1 (5 bases). The sequence was obtained from an adult who was a healthcare worker with PCR-confirmed SARS-CoV-2 infection or an uninfected control (not recorded which). This CDR3 reads CASSLGRGTLLGYTF. The CDR3 DNA reads TGTGCCAGCAGCTTGGGGCGGGGCACGTTGTTGGGCTACACCTTC.